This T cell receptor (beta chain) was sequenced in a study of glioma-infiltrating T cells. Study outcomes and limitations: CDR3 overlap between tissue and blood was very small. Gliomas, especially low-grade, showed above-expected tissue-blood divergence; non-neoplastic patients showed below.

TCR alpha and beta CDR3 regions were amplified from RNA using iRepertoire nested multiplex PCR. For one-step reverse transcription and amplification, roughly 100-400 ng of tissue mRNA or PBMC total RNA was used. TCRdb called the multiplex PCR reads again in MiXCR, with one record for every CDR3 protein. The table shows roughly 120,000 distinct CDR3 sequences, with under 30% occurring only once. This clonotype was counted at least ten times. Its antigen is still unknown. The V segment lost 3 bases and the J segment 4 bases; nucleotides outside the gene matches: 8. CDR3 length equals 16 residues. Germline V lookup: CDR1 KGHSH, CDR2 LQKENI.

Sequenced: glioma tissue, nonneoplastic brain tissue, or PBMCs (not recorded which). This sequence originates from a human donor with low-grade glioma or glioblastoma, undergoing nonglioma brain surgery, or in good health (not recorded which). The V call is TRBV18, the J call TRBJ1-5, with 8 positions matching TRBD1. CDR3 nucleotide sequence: TGTGCCAGCTCACCCAGAAGGACAGGGATAAATCAGCCCCAGCATTTT. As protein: CASSPRRTGINQPQHF.